These 27 T cell receptor beta chains came from one sample sequenced in a study of cytomegalovirus exposure and HLA in healthy donors. Both 60 Vbeta primers and 13 Jbeta primers went into the PCR. Data came from immunoSEQ multiplex PCR; TCRdb stores just in-frame clones and leaves some out. The data contain roughly 120,000 clones, roughly 76% of them singletons. The sequencing sample was made of PBMCs. Receptors were obtained from a woman aged 60-75 years in good health and CMV-seropositive.

The chain couples TRBV2 to TRBJ1-3; 9 nucleotides match TRBD1. CDR3 size: 15 residues. CDR1 is SNHLY, CDR2 FYNNEI, per germline. V lost 6 bases and J lost 3; bases outside the gene matches: 6. The CDR3 is CASRAGTGNGNTIYF. The CDR3 nucleotides are TGTGCCAGCAGGGCCGGGACAGGGAATGGAAACACCATATATTTT.

This clone was seen only a few times. This chain uses TRBV18 with TRBJ1-4; TRBD1 agrees at 10 bases. This CDR3 spans 14 amino acids. CDR1 is KGHSH, CDR2 LQKENI, per germline. Unmatched junction bases numbered 3, after V lost 3 bases and J lost 8 bases. CDR3 DNA sequence: TGTGCCAGCTCACCGACAGGGGGCCAGGAAAAACTGTTTTTT. Its translation: CASSPTGGQEKLFF.

This chain joins TRBV11-1 and TRBJ2-7; 7 bases agree with TRBD1. The CDR3 has 12 residues. V lost 5 bases, J lost 7 bases, and 5 bases stayed unmatched. Germline V lookup: CDR1 SGHAT, CDR2 FQDESV (reference sequence). The CDR3: CASSQSGGEQYF. Written as DNA, the CDR3 is TGTGCCAGCAGCCAGTCAGGGGGTGAGCAGTACTTC.

The rearrangement links TRBV7-3 to TRBJ1-1; D is uncertain. The germline V gene has CDR1 SGHTA and CDR2 FQGTGA. CDR3 size: 16 residues. The V gene lost 2 bases and the J gene lost 3 bases, with 16 bases spanning the gap. CDR3 amino acids: CASSLQAGLYDTEAFF. CDR3 nucleotides: TGTGCCAGCAGCTTACAAGCGGGGTTGTACGACACTGAAGCTTTCTTT.

With respect to this clone: Other DNA sequences from this sample encode an identical CDR3 as well. This sequence joins TRBV9 and TRBJ2-3; D may be TRBD2 (5 bases). V was cut by 0 bases and J by 0 bases, with 8 bases left in between. This CDR3 comprises 15 residues. Germline-derived CDR1 and CDR2 are SGDLS and YYNGEE. CDR3 amino acids: CASSVEGVSTDTQYF. The CDR3 coding sequence is TGTGCCAGCAGCGTAGAGGGAGTTAGCACAGATACGCAGTATTTT. The variable domain in full, with the rest retrieved from reference TRBV9 and TRBJ2-3, is DSGVTQTPKHLITATGQRVTLRCSPRSGDLSVYWYQQSLDQGLQFLIQYYNGEERAKGNILERFSAQQFPDLHSELNLSSLELGDSALYFCASSVEGVSTDTQYFGPGTRLTVL.

The CDR3 protein is CASSSTYTDTQETQYF. The CDR3 DNA is TGTGCCAGCAGCTCCACGTATACGGACACACAAGAGACCCAGTACTTC. The chain carries TRBV5-6 and TRBJ2-5; D might be TRBD1 (5 bases). V lost 3 bases and J lost 2, with 17 bases in between. The CDR3 length is 16 residues. Looked up from germline, CDR1 is SGHDT and CDR2 is YYEEEE.

The V call is TRBV30, the J call TRBJ1-4; 7 nucleotides match TRBD1. The CDR3 is made up of 15 amino acids. V was clipped by 3 bases and J by 8 bases; unmatched bases: 12. Germline V gene data show CDR1 as GTSNPN and CDR2 as SVGIG (reference sequence). The CDR3: CAWRQAGGIREKLFF. The CDR3 DNA is TGTGCCTGGAGGCAAGCAGGGGGTATCAGGGAAAAACTGTTTTTT.

The genes are TRBV30 and TRBJ1-5, with D maybe TRBD1 (5 bases). Between the trimmed V and J ends, which lost 2 bases and 1 base, there was a span of 12 bases. CDR3 length: 15 residues. The germline V gene encodes CDR1 GTSNPN and CDR2 SVGIG (reference sequence). The DNA of the CDR3 is TGTGCCTGGAGTTCCCCCCAGGGAAGCAATCAGCCCCAGCATTTT. Residues: CAWSSPQGSNQPQHF.

The chain employs TRBV13 and TRBJ2-7; TRBD1 agrees at 9 bases. Unmatched junction bases numbered 9, after V lost 4 bases and J lost 2 bases. Germline CDR1 PRHDT, CDR2 FYEKMQ (reference sequence). The CDR3 has 16 residues. This chain's CDR3 is CASSSLTGTGTYEQYF. As DNA, the CDR3 is TGTGCCAGCAGCTCCCTTACCGGGACAGGGACCTACGAGCAGTACTTC.

V usage is TRBV7-9 and J usage is TRBJ2-2; TRBD1 matches 7 bases. J was trimmed by 3 bases and V by 6 bases; bases with no gene match: 16. Germline CDR1 reads SEHNR; CDR2 reads FQNEAQ (reference sequence). CDR3 length: 18 amino acids. For the CDR3, the DNA is TGTGCCAGCAGTATGGACCGATGGACAGGTGGCTACACCGGGGAGCTGTTTTTT. It codes for CASSMDRWTGGYTGELFF.

The chain joins TRBV5-4 to TRBJ2-2, with a tentative D call TRBD2 (6 bases). CDR1 and CDR2 (germline): SGHNT, YYREEE (reference sequence). With 5 bases removed from V and 6 bases from J, the gap between germline ends came to 17 bases. The CDR3 covers 15 residues. CDR3 in amino acids: CASRSGTGVAGELFF. The CDR3 nucleotides read TGTGCCAGCAGGTCCGGGACGGGGGTGGCCGGGGAGCTGTTTTTT.

In nucleotides, the CDR3 is TGCGCCAGCAGCCGGGGACAGGGTGGTTACGAGCAGTACTTC. This sequence encodes CASSRGQGGYEQYF. V is TRBV5-1 and J is TRBJ2-5; 9 nucleotides match TRBD1. Gene TRBJ2-7 matches the end of the DNA better, so the J call may be wrong. The CDR3 loop spans 14 amino acids. Germline values: CDR1 SGHRS, CDR2 YFSETQ.

The rearrangement joins TRBV27 to TRBJ2-7, with TRBD1 matching 9 bases. The J segment lost 4 bases and the V segment lost 6 bases, leaving 7 bases of the junction unmatched. Germline CDR1 MNHEY, CDR2 SMNVEV (reference sequence). The CDR3 has 14 residues. DNA of the CDR3: TGTGCCAGCAGCCCCGGGACAGGGATTTACGAGCAGTACTTC. It is translated as CASSPGTGIYEQYF.

This rearrangement joins TRBV4-1 to TRBJ2-7; 10 positions match TRBD2. CDR1 and CDR2 from the germline V gene are MGHRA and YSYEKL. This CDR3 has 17 residues. V dropped 0 bases and J dropped 2; count of bases not matched to a gene: 7. The CDR3: CASSQERAGGITYEQYF. The CDR3 DNA is TGCGCCAGCAGCCAAGAAAGAGCGGGGGGGATCACCTACGAGCAGTACTTC.

J is TRBJ1-1 and V is TRBV5-4; possible D gene TRBD1, 6 bases. The CDR3 loop spans 18 amino acids. Germline V gives CDR1 SGHNT, CDR2 YYREEE (reference sequence). Between the trimmed V and J ends, which lost 4 bases and 0 bases, there was a span of 22 bases. This CDR3 reads CASSHGQPHVLLNTEAFF. CDR3 nucleotide sequence: TGTGCCAGCAGCCATGGACAGCCCCATGTCCTTCTGAACACTGAAGCTTTCTTT. Full variable domain (rest looked up from reference TRBV5-4 and TRBJ1-1): ETGVTQSPTHLIKTRGQQVTLRCSSQSGHNTVSWYQQALGQGPQFIFQYYREEENGRGNFPPRFSGLQFPNYSSELNVNALELDDSALYLCASSHGQPHVLLNTEAFFGQGTRLTVV.

The chain links TRBV15 to TRBJ2-1; possible D gene TRBD2, 6 bases. The CDR3 has 16 residues. The V gene lost 2 bases and the J gene lost 0 bases, with 11 bases spanning the gap. Germline V gene data show CDR1 as LNHNV and CDR2 as YYDKDF (reference sequence). In DNA, the CDR3 is TGTGCCACCAGCAGAATCGGGGGTCACTCCTACAATGAGCAGTTCTTC. Protein sequence: CATSRIGGHSYNEQFF.

The J gene is TRBJ1-1, the V gene TRBV6-1; 7 bases agree with TRBD1. CDR1 MNHNS and CDR2 SASEGT come from the germline V gene. V shed 4 bases and J 4 bases; nucleotides not matched to a gene: 9. The CDR3 extends over 15 amino acids. CDR3 loop: CASSGIQGWSTEAFF. The CDR3 region has the DNA TGTGCCAGCAGTGGGATACAGGGGTGGAGCACTGAAGCTTTCTTT.

The chain links TRBV7-6 to TRBJ2-1, with TRBD2 matching over 8 bases. In germline, CDR1 is SGHVS, CDR2 FNYEAQ. Germline trimming cut 3 bases from V and 5 bases from J; bases unmatched to any gene: 6. The CDR3 spans 15 residues. This CDR3 is CASSLTTSVHNEQFF. The CDR3 DNA follows: TGTGCCAGCAGCTTGACGACTAGCGTCCACAATGAGCAGTTCTTC.

The V gene is TRBV5-1, the J gene TRBJ2-2; no definite D call. Germline CDR1 is SGHRS and CDR2 is YFSETQ. This CDR3 region has 13 residues. Trimming took 2 bases from V and 8 from J, leaving 10 bases between them. The DNA for the CDR3 is TGCGCCAGCAGCTTCCGTCCCTCGGGGGAGCTGTTTTTT. Translated, it gives CASSFRPSGELFF.

The V and J genes are TRBV5-8 and TRBJ1-5; weak D call: TRBD1 (5 bases). The CDR3 is 16 residues long. Germline CDR1 reads SGHTS; CDR2 reads YDEGEE. Trimming removed 4 bases from V and 6 bases from J, with 20 bases in between. CDR3 coding DNA: TGTGCCAGCAGCGGCGGGGCGGGGGTCAAGGCTCAGCCCCAGCATTTT. Its translation: CASSGGAGVKAQPQHF. The whole variable domain, remainder taken from reference TRBV5-8 and TRBJ1-5, is EAGVTQSPTHLIKTRGQQATLRCSPISGHTSVYWYQQALGLGLQFLLWYDEGEERNRGNFPPRFSGRQFPNYSSELNVNALELEDSALYLCASSGGAGVKAQPQHFGDGTRLSIL.

The rearrangement joins TRBV6-5 to TRBJ1-3, with D possibly TRBD1 on 5 matching bases. CDR3 length equals 14 residues. CDR1 and CDR2 (germline): MNHEY, SVGAGI. Deletions cut 2 bases from V and 4 bases from J, with 9 bases between. CDR3 region: CASSYGGTGNTIYF. The CDR3, as DNA: TGTGCCAGCAGTTACGGGGGGACCGGAAACACCATATATTTT.

This clone was detected only a few times. The chain couples TRBV5-1 to TRBJ2-7; no clear D. V was shortened by 3 bases and J by 1 base, with 11 bases between the two germline ends. CDR1 is SGHRS and CDR2 is YFSETQ in the germline V gene. This CDR3 has 14 amino acids. The CDR3 coding sequence is TGCGCCAGCAGCTACCTCTCGGGTTCCTACGAGCAGTACTTC. Translation: CASSYLSGSYEQYF. The full variable domain, its missing parts supplied by reference TRBV5-1 and TRBJ2-7, is KAGVTQTPRYLIKTRGQQVTLSCSPISGHRSVSWYQQTPGQGLQFLFEYFSETQRNKGNFPGRFSGRQFSNSRSEMNVSTLELGDSALYLCASSYLSGSYEQYFGPGTRLTVT.

The rearrangement joins TRBV5-8 to TRBJ2-7; TRBD1 agrees at 10 bases. Per germline, CDR1 SGHTS and CDR2 YDEGEE. The CDR3 sequence is 14 residues long. V lost 4 bases to trimming and J lost 6 bases; unmatched junction nucleotides: 7. CDR3 amino acids: CASSRWDRGSEQYF. Here the CDR3 DNA reads TGTGCCAGCAGCCGTTGGGACAGGGGATCCGAGCAGTACTTC.

The chain combines TRBV11-2 with TRBJ2-5; D remains ambiguous. This CDR3 is built from 13 residues. The ends were cut back, 2 bases at V and 9 bases at J, with 13 bases in the middle. Germline V gives CDR1 SGHAT, CDR2 FQNNGV. This chain's CDR3 is CASSLRRFQPQYF. Here the CDR3 DNA reads TGTGCCAGCAGCTTACGGAGATTTCAGCCCCAGTACTTC.

This clone came up a few times. The chain recombines TRBV29-1 with TRBJ2-1, with D possibly TRBD1 on 6 matching bases. This CDR3 region has 13 residues. Germline V gene data show CDR1 as SQVTM and CDR2 as ANQGSEA. V lost 2 bases, J lost 8 bases, and 13 bases lay in between. CDR3 DNA: TGCAGCGTTGAACCGAGAGGGGGAGATGAGCAGTTCTTC. This encodes CSVEPRGGDEQFF.

The chain links TRBV5-6 to TRBJ1-2, with D tentatively TRBD1 (6 bases). Between the trimmed V and J ends, which lost 0 bases and 8 bases, there was a span of 20 bases. Germline CDR1 and CDR2: SGHDT and YYEEEE. This CDR3 has 16 amino acids. CDR3 amino acids: CASSLALSGEMYGYTF. The CDR3, as DNA: TGTGCCAGCAGCTTGGCCTTGTCAGGGGAGATGTACGGCTACACCTTC.

The CDR3 here is CAIKGDRLTYEQYF. CDR3 nucleotide sequence: TGTGCCATCAAAGGGGACAGGCTGACCTACGAGCAGTACTTC. The chain recombines TRBV10-3 with TRBJ2-7; TRBD1 agrees at 8 bases. Germline lookup yields CDR1 ENHRY and CDR2 SYGVKD. V dropped 7 bases and J dropped 2; count of bases not matched to a gene: 7. The CDR3 runs to 14 residues.